A selection of T cell receptor beta chains follows, all from one sample in a study of T-cell memory formation after mild COVID-19. Via MiXCR, TCRdb re-called the 5' RACE reads, giving one row per CDR3 protein. Here the sample spans 35,000 to 45,000 distinct CDR3 sequences, approximately 6.8% being singletons. The specimen was PBMCs or a T cell subset sorted from them (not recorded which). These receptor sequences come from a young man who had mild COVID-19 (a few samples of this study predate the infection). Cell type and time point are not known. Each CDR3 is given with its conserved first and last residue. Fields, in order: CDR3 length, V gene, D gene, clone size, J gene, CDR3 protein, CDR3 DNA. The D gene is left open where the match is weak. Only some rows state a clone size, as once, few, many or a class for expanded clones.

len: 15
v_gene: TRBV7-2
d_gene: TRBD2
abundance: NA
j_gene: TRBJ2-3
CDR3aa: CASSLRGGGTDTQYF
CDR3nt: TGTGCCAGCAGCTTGCGGGGGGGTGGCACAGATACGCAGTATTTT

len: 16
v_gene: TRBV4-2
d_gene: TRBD2
abundance: NA
j_gene: TRBJ2-1
CDR3aa: CASSQVGRGGGYEQFF
CDR3nt: TGTGCCAGCAGCCAAGTCGGGCGGGGGGGTGGCTATGAGCAGTTCTTC

len: 15
v_gene: TRBV4-3
d_gene: NA
abundance: NA
j_gene: TRBJ2-7
CDR3aa: CASSRSMMPAYEQYF
CDR3nt: TGCGCCAGCAGCCGATCTATGATGCCTGCCTACGAGCAGTACTTC

len: 14
v_gene: TRBV12-3/TRBV12-4
d_gene: NA
abundance: few
j_gene: TRBJ1-5
CDR3aa: CASSGGGKYQPQHF
CDR3nt: TGTGCCAGCAGCGGGGGAGGGAAGTATCAGCCCCAGCATTTT

len: 13
v_gene: TRBV7-9
d_gene: NA
abundance: many
j_gene: TRBJ1-1
CDR3aa: CASSFPGTPEAFF
CDR3nt: TGTGCCAGCAGCTTCCCCGGCACCCCTGAAGCTTTCTTT

len: 14
v_gene: TRBV7-9
d_gene: NA
abundance: NA
j_gene: TRBJ1-6
CDR3aa: CASSLRGGNSPLHF
CDR3nt: TGTGCCAGCAGCTTAAGGGGAGGGAATTCACCCCTCCACTTT

len: 15
v_gene: TRBV5-1
d_gene: NA
abundance: NA
j_gene: TRBJ2-1
CDR3aa: CASSSLSMGYNEQFF
CDR3nt: TGCGCCAGCAGCTCCCTCTCGATGGGCTACAATGAGCAGTTCTTC

len: 15
v_gene: TRBV7-2
d_gene: NA
abundance: many
j_gene: TRBJ2-2
CDR3aa: CASSIATGDTGELFF
CDR3nt: TGTGCCAGCAGCATCGCCACGGGGGACACCGGGGAGCTGTTTTTT

len: 14
v_gene: TRBV5-5
d_gene: NA
abundance: many
j_gene: TRBJ2-2
CDR3aa: CASSLGVGVGELFF
CDR3nt: TGTGCCAGCAGCTTGGGTGTAGGGGTCGGGGAGCTGTTTTTT

len: 15
v_gene: TRBV12-3/TRBV12-4
d_gene: NA
abundance: few
j_gene: TRBJ2-3
CDR3aa: CASSFGRGSTDTQYF
CDR3nt: TGTGCCAGCAGTTTCGGCAGGGGAAGCACAGATACGCAGTATTTT

len: 14
v_gene: TRBV5-1
d_gene: NA
abundance: few
j_gene: TRBJ1-5
CDR3aa: CASSPLGGNQPQHF
CDR3nt: TGCGCCAGCAGCCCCCTCGGGGGCAATCAGCCCCAGCATTTT

len: 18
v_gene: TRBV28
d_gene: TRBD1
abundance: NA
j_gene: TRBJ2-2
CDR3aa: CASSSQLRDREISRELFF
CDR3nt: TGTGCCAGCAGCTCACAGCTCCGGGACAGGGAAATCAGCAGGGAGCTGTTTTTT

len: 15
v_gene: TRBV24-1
d_gene: NA
abundance: few
j_gene: TRBJ2-3
CDR3aa: CATSAPGLPYDTQYF
CDR3nt: TGTGCCACCAGTGCCCCGGGCCTACCCTACGATACGCAGTATTTT

len: 13
v_gene: TRBV20-1
d_gene: NA
abundance: few
j_gene: TRBJ2-2
CDR3aa: CSAVDGTAGELFF
CDR3nt: TGCAGTGCTGTAGATGGCACGGCCGGGGAGCTGTTTTTT

len: 16
v_gene: TRBV2
d_gene: TRBD1
abundance: few
j_gene: TRBJ2-2
CDR3aa: CASSRQGPTNTGELFF
CDR3nt: TGTGCCAGCAGCAGACAGGGACCTACGAACACCGGGGAGCTGTTTTTT

len: 11
v_gene: TRBV6-5
d_gene: NA
abundance: few
j_gene: TRBJ1-1
CDR3aa: CASRGETEAFF
CDR3nt: TGTGCCAGCAGAGGGGAGACTGAAGCTTTCTTT

len: 14
v_gene: TRBV7-8
d_gene: NA
abundance: many
j_gene: TRBJ2-1
CDR3aa: CASSLIGADSEQFF
CDR3nt: TGTGCCAGCAGCTTAATAGGGGCCGATAGTGAGCAGTTCTTC

len: 16
v_gene: TRBV5-1
d_gene: NA
abundance: NA
j_gene: TRBJ2-1
CDR3aa: CASSPALQASYNEQFF
CDR3nt: TGCGCCAGCAGCCCTGCCCTACAGGCTTCCTACAATGAGCAGTTCTTC

len: 12
v_gene: TRBV6-5
d_gene: TRBD1
abundance: few
j_gene: TRBJ2-5
CDR3aa: CASTDRVETQYF
CDR3nt: TGTGCCAGTACCGACAGGGTGGAGACCCAGTACTTC

len: 15
v_gene: TRBV5-1
d_gene: NA
abundance: few
j_gene: TRBJ2-7
CDR3aa: CASSLDQRGIDEQYF
CDR3nt: TGCGCCAGCAGCTTGGATCAAAGGGGGATAGACGAGCAGTACTTC

len: 17
v_gene: TRBV4-3
d_gene: NA
abundance: NA
j_gene: TRBJ1-4
CDR3aa: CASRGLGAGRANEKLFF
CDR3nt: TGCGCCAGCAGAGGTCTTGGGGCAGGTAGAGCTAATGAAAAACTGTTTTTT

len: 14
v_gene: TRBV6-5
d_gene: NA
abundance: many
j_gene: TRBJ1-1
CDR3aa: CASYTGTVNTEAFF
CDR3nt: TGTGCCAGCTACACCGGGACGGTGAACACTGAAGCTTTCTTT

len: 16
v_gene: TRBV20-1
d_gene: TRBD2
abundance: many
j_gene: TRBJ2-1
CDR3aa: CSARGLAGDSYNEQFF
CDR3nt: TGCAGTGCTAGAGGACTAGCGGGGGACTCCTACAATGAGCAGTTCTTC

len: 15
v_gene: TRBV27
d_gene: TRBD2
abundance: NA
j_gene: TRBJ2-5
CDR3aa: CAISFQAGGQETQYF
CDR3nt: TGTGCCATCAGTTTCCAAGCGGGGGGCCAAGAGACCCAGTACTTC

len: 14
v_gene: TRBV7-2
d_gene: NA
abundance: many
j_gene: TRBJ2-5
CDR3aa: CASSLRPVQETQYF
CDR3nt: TGTGCCAGCAGCTTAAGGCCAGTACAAGAGACCCAGTACTTC

len: 13
v_gene: TRBV11-1
d_gene: TRBD2
abundance: NA
j_gene: TRBJ2-5
CDR3aa: CASGSGGMETQYF
CDR3nt: TGTGCCAGCGGGAGCGGGGGGATGGAGACCCAGTACTTC

len: 13
v_gene: TRBV12-3/TRBV12-4
d_gene: NA
abundance: NA
j_gene: TRBJ2-3
CDR3aa: CASCGSSTDTQYF
CDR3nt: TGTGCCAGCTGTGGCTCTAGCACAGATACGCAGTATTTT

len: 16
v_gene: TRBV7-2
d_gene: TRBD2
abundance: NA
j_gene: TRBJ2-1
CDR3aa: CASSLEWTSGALGQFF
CDR3nt: TGTGCCAGCAGCTTAGAGTGGACTAGCGGGGCTCTTGGGCAGTTCTTC

len: 16
v_gene: TRBV20-1
d_gene: TRBD2
abundance: many
j_gene: TRBJ2-3
CDR3aa: CSARTGTRGGTDTQYF
CDR3nt: TGCAGTGCTAGAACAGGGACTAGAGGCGGAACAGATACGCAGTATTTT

len: 16
v_gene: TRBV7-9
d_gene: NA
abundance: few
j_gene: TRBJ2-3
CDR3aa: CASSLWGSRSTDTQYF
CDR3nt: TGTGCCAGCAGCTTATGGGGCAGTAGAAGCACAGATACGCAGTATTTT

len: 20
v_gene: TRBV4-3
d_gene: TRBD1
abundance: NA
j_gene: TRBJ1-1
CDR3aa: CASSQSFWDRGRRSNTEAFF
CDR3nt: TGCGCCAGCAGCCAATCCTTTTGGGACAGGGGGCGCCGGTCGAACACTGAAGCTTTCTTT

len: 14
v_gene: TRBV12-3/TRBV12-4
d_gene: TRBD1
abundance: few
j_gene: TRBJ2-5
CDR3aa: CASSTGTGKETQYF
CDR3nt: TGTGCCAGCAGCACTGGGACAGGGAAAGAGACCCAGTACTTC

len: 15
v_gene: TRBV7-2
d_gene: NA
abundance: many
j_gene: TRBJ2-1
CDR3aa: CASSGVGGFYNEQFF
CDR3nt: TGTGCCAGCAGCGGCGTTGGGGGGTTCTACAATGAGCAGTTCTTC

len: 13
v_gene: TRBV11-3
d_gene: TRBD1
abundance: many
j_gene: TRBJ2-7
CDR3aa: CASSLESGGEQYF
CDR3nt: TGTGCCAGCAGCTTAGAGTCAGGGGGCGAGCAGTACTTC

len: 16
v_gene: TRBV7-2
d_gene: TRBD1
abundance: few
j_gene: TRBJ1-3
CDR3aa: CASSLDVPGQGNTIYF
CDR3nt: TGTGCCAGCAGCTTAGACGTCCCGGGACAGGGAAACACCATATATTTT

len: 13
v_gene: TRBV12-3/TRBV12-4
d_gene: NA
abundance: NA
j_gene: TRBJ2-3
CDR3aa: CASSSLNTDTQYF
CDR3nt: TGTGCCAGCAGTTCATTAAACACAGATACGCAGTATTTT

len: 14
v_gene: TRBV11-1
d_gene: NA
abundance: NA
j_gene: TRBJ2-1
CDR3aa: CASSFLSEYNEQFF
CDR3nt: TGTGCCAGCAGCTTTCTAAGCGAATACAATGAGCAGTTCTTC

len: 13
v_gene: TRBV18
d_gene: NA
abundance: NA
j_gene: TRBJ2-1
CDR3aa: CASSPGSYNEQFF
CDR3nt: TGTGCCAGCTCACCCGGGTCGTACAATGAGCAGTTCTTC

len: 13
v_gene: TRBV2
d_gene: NA
abundance: many
j_gene: TRBJ2-5
CDR3aa: CASTRQTQETQYF
CDR3nt: TGTGCCAGCACCAGACAGACCCAAGAGACCCAGTACTTC

len: 16
v_gene: TRBV7-2
d_gene: TRBD1
abundance: many
j_gene: TRBJ1-2
CDR3aa: CASSLGGQGFAYGYTF
CDR3nt: TGTGCCAGCAGCTTAGGGGGACAGGGCTTTGCCTATGGCTACACCTTC

len: 15
v_gene: TRBV5-1
d_gene: TRBD2
abundance: many
j_gene: TRBJ2-3
CDR3aa: CASSSGLAGTDTQYF
CDR3nt: TGCGCCAGCAGCTCTGGACTAGCGGGGACAGATACGCAGTATTTT